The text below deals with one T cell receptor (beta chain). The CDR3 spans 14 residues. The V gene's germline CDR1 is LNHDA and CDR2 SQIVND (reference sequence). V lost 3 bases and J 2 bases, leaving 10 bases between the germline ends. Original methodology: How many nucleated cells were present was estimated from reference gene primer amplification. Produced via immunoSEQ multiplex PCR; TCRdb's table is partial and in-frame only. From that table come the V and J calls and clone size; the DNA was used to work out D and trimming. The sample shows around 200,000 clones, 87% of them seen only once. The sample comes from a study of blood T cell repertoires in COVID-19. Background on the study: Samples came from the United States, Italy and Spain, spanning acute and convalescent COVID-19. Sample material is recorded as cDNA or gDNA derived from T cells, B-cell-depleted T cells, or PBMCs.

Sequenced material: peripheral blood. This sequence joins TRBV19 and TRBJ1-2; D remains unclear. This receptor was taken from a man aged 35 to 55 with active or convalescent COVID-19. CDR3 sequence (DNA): TGTGCCAGTAGTATGGAGGAGTGGAACTATGGCTACACCTTC. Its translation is CASSMEEWNYGYTF.